The T cell receptor (beta chain) described here comes from a study of OX40 agonist ivuxolimab in advanced cancers. For the study in its entirety: The costimulatory receptor OX40 (CD134) was targeted by ivuxolimab, a fully human IgG2 agonistic monoclonal antibody. Intravenous ivuxolimab was administered to patients every 2 weeks at six dose levels: 0.01, 0.1, 0.3, 1.5, 3 and 10 mg/kg. Among the approximately 54 dose-escalation patients, approximately 20 had hepatocellular carcinoma, roughly 15 melanoma, 9 renal cell carcinoma and 9 head and neck cancer. In the dose-escalation cohort, 82.7% of patients were male, and the mean age was roughly 60 years, with a range of 23 to 79. Prior anti-PD-1, anti-PD-L1 or anti-CTLA-4 therapy was permitted, and approximately 40% of dose-escalation patients had received checkpoint inhibitors. Partial responses occurred in three dose-escalation patients, of whom one had hepatocellular carcinoma and two had cutaneous melanoma. Peripheral TCRbeta sequencing aimed to test whether ivuxolimab altered TCR sequence diversity and caused clonal T-cell expansion. The monotherapy dose-escalation portion (N = 52 patients) of the phase I ivuxolimab trial is reported in the paper. The full study reports these points: The antigen specificity of the clonally expanded peripheral T cells was not determined. At doses from 0.1 to 3.0 mg/kg, clonal expansion was seen in both CD4+ and CD8+ blood T cells between baseline and week 6. Low levels of normalized T-cell clonal expansion were also seen in some patients who did not respond. After ivuxolimab, CD8+ T cells had more expanded clones than CD4+ T cells on average. In the 0.1-3.0 mg/kg groups, partial responders had among the lowest normalized peripheral clonal expansion, particularly in CD8+ T cells.

Its CDR3 holds 14 amino acids, cysteine through phenylalanine. The only DNA kept is the CDR3, 42 bases in frame from the first base. The germline V gene encodes CDR1 GTSNPN and CDR2 SVGIG (reference sequence). V ends up 8 bases short and J 8 bases short, with an unmatched junction base count of 11. The trial excluded patients who had a history of autoimmune disease or were on systemic immunosuppression. Peripheral blood for TCR sequencing was collected from all dose cohorts at baseline, on cycle 4 day 1, and on cycle 7 day 1. The samples were drawn from a first-in-human, open-label, multicenter phase I dose-escalation trial of ivuxolimab. Adults with locally advanced or metastatic melanoma, renal cell carcinoma, hepatocellular carcinoma or head and neck squamous cell carcinoma were enrolled in the trial. CD4+ and CD8+ T cells were sorted separately from peripheral blood before TCR sequencing. This clone was seen once. The antigen it recognizes is unknown. No much larger clone exists at a distance of one base, and base qualities are not known.

To sequence the TCRbeta CDR3 region, genomic DNA was isolated from the sorted cells. The immunoSEQ Assay was used for sequencing of TCRbeta CDR3 regions. Imported from immuneACCESS, the table was reduced by TCRdb to in-frame sequences with V and J called. These copies leave out some clones; in studies compared against another copy, an unresolved V gene accounts for under half, and the cause of the remainder is not known. Within this sample are about 60,000 clones, with about 89% of them counted one time only. The ten largest clonotypes hold about 14% of the sample. The clonotype was recovered from an adult with an advanced solid tumor such as melanoma, head and neck, liver or kidney cancer. Material: CD4+ or CD8+ T cells sorted from blood, obtained in a trial of the OX40 agonist ivuxolimab. The receptor chain draws on TRBV30 and TRBJ2-1; 11 bases in between match TRBD2. The DNA reads TGTGCCAGTCATACTAGCGGGAGTAACTATGAGCAGTTCTTC. This translates into CASHTSGSNYEQFF.